What follows are 17 T cell receptor beta chains derived from one specimen sequenced in a study of blood T cell repertoires in COVID-19. Assay: immunoSEQ multiplex PCR; the TCRdb copy retains only in-frame clones and omits some. The repertoire includes 350,000 to 500,000 clones, approximately 90% of them detected once, and roughly 0.87% sits in the top ten. Sequenced material: peripheral blood. The receptors come from a man between 18 and 35 years old with COVID-19, enrolled during active disease.

With regard to this clone: The junction departs from germline at one end; a sequencing error may be responsible. J is TRBJ2-2 and V is TRBV19; 11 bases align to TRBD2. The CDR3 consists of 16 residues. Germline-derived CDR1 and CDR2 are LNHDA and SQIVND (reference sequence). The CDR3 is CASRIAGGPYTGELFF. The CDR3 DNA follows: TGTGCCAGTAGGATAGCGGGGGGGCCGTACACCGGGGAGCTGTTTTTT.

The V call is TRBV5-5, the J call TRBJ2-1; perhaps TRBD1 as D (5 bases). Germline-derived CDR1 and CDR2 are SGHKS and YYEKEE (reference sequence). CDR3 length equals 16 residues. V was pared by 0 bases and J by 4 bases, with 14 bases between. The CDR3 DNA reads as TGTGCCAGCAGCTTGGGTGCACCCCCAGGGTACAATGAGCAGTTCTTC. This translates into CASSLGAPPGYNEQFF.

This clone was seen only once. The chain couples TRBV7-6 to TRBJ1-6; possibly TRBD1 for D (6 bases). This CDR3 is built from 16 residues. Trimming pared 5 bases from V and 4 bases from J, leaving 15 bases between. From germline, CDR1 is SGHVS and CDR2 FNYEAQ. The CDR3 here is CASSGQSNSYNSPLHF. CDR3 in DNA: TGTGCCAGCAGCGGACAGAGCAACAGTTATAATTCACCCCTCCACTTT.

The V gene is TRBV18, the J gene TRBJ1-2; D possibly corresponds to TRBD1 (5 bases). From germline, CDR1 is KGHSH and CDR2 LQKENI. The germline V and J ends were trimmed by 5 bases and 2 bases, with 9 bases remaining between them. The CDR3 contains 13 residues. The CDR3, as DNA: TGTGCCAGCTCAACGGACACGAACTATGGCTACACCTTC. This gives the protein CASSTDTNYGYTF.

CDR3 residues: CASTRTGSSNQPQHF. The CDR3, as DNA: TGTGCCAGCACCCGGACAGGGAGTAGCAATCAGCCCCAGCATTTT. The gene calls are TRBV7-2 and TRBJ1-5; 8 nucleotides line up with TRBD1. Germline V gene data show CDR1 as SGHTA and CDR2 as FQGNSA. The CDR3 runs 15 residues. V dropped 7 bases and J dropped 0; count of bases not matched to a gene: 5.

Comments on this clone: Other DNA sequences in the sample encode the same CDR3. The chain's CDR3 is CASSQDEGMNTEAFF. In DNA, the CDR3 is TGTGCCAGCAGCCAAGATGAGGGAATGAACACTGAAGCTTTCTTT. The chain links TRBV3-1 (or the pseudogene TRBV3-2) to TRBJ1-1; unclear D gene. The CDR3 sequence is 15 residues long. Germline CDR1 reads LGHDT; CDR2 reads YNNKEL (reference sequence). V dropped 0 bases and J dropped 0 bases, with 8 bases sitting between them.

V and J are TRBV19 and TRBJ1-6; the match to TRBD1 covers 9 bases. Losses at the gene ends were 4 bases for V and 5 bases for J; bases not matched to a gene: 9. CDR1 LNHDA and CDR2 SQIVND come from the germline V gene (reference sequence). The CDR3 is 17 residues long. CDR3 protein: CASSTFGTGYDNSPLHF. CDR3 bases: TGTGCCAGTAGTACTTTCGGGACAGGGTATGATAATTCACCCCTCCACTTT.

The rearrangement links TRBV9 to TRBJ2-2; 7 nucleotides match TRBD1. CDR1 and CDR2 (germline): SGDLS, YYNGEE. The CDR3 spans 16 residues. The V segment lost 4 bases and the J segment 2 bases; nucleotides outside the gene matches: 8. The CDR3 here is CASSPWTGTNTGELFF. The CDR3 DNA sequence: TGTGCCAGCAGCCCTTGGACAGGAACTAACACCGGGGAGCTGTTTTTT.

The gene calls are TRBV5-1 and TRBJ2-3, with D possibly TRBD1 on 6 matching bases. This CDR3 contains 17 residues. Germline CDR1 SGHRS, CDR2 YFSETQ. The germline V and J ends were trimmed by 0 bases and 3 bases, with 17 bases remaining between them. The CDR3 loop is CASSLGITGKRTDTQYF. The CDR3 DNA reads TGCGCCAGCAGCTTGGGTATAACAGGGAAGAGGACAGATACGCAGTATTTT.

V is TRBV13 and J is TRBJ2-7; D possibly corresponds to TRBD1 (5 bases). Deletions cut 5 bases from V and 3 bases from J, with 14 bases between. CDR1 and CDR2 (germline): PRHDT, FYEKMQ (reference sequence). This CDR3 region has 14 residues. The CDR3, as DNA: TGTGCCAGCAGCGCAATAGGGGTGATCTACGAGCAGTACTTC. It yields the protein CASSAIGVIYEQYF.

The rearrangement links TRBV3-1 (or the pseudogene TRBV3-2) to TRBJ2-2; D is uncertain. The CDR3 sequence is 13 residues long. Germline V CDR1 and CDR2: LGHDT, YNNKEL (reference sequence). The ends were cut back, 4 bases at V and 6 bases at J, with 9 bases in the middle. CDR3 nucleotide sequence: TGTGCCAGCAGCCCTAGGCGGCCCGGGGAGCTGTTTTTT. This encodes CASSPRRPGELFF.

The chain uses TRBV3-1 (or the pseudogene TRBV3-2) and TRBJ2-7; 9 nucleotides line up with TRBD2. V shed 4 bases, J shed 1 base, and the junction held 2 bases outside the gene matches. Germline CDR1 and CDR2: LGHDT and YNNKEL (reference sequence). The CDR3 consists of 14 residues. The CDR3 reads CASSRRGGSYEQYF. The CDR3 nucleotides are TGTGCCAGCAGCCGGCGGGGGGGGTCCTACGAGCAGTACTTC.

This rearrangement joins TRBV5-1 to TRBJ2-5, with TRBD2 as a possible D gene (6 bases). Trimming shortened V by 3 bases and J by 5 bases, and 14 bases separated the two germline ends. Germline lookup yields CDR1 SGHRS and CDR2 YFSETQ. The CDR3 consists of 14 residues. Here the CDR3 reads CASSSGGGSETQYF. In DNA, the CDR3 is TGCGCCAGCAGCTCAGGTGGGGGGTCGGAGACCCAGTACTTC.

The gene calls are TRBV5-1 and TRBJ2-3, with TRBD1 identical over 7 bases. Germline CDR1 reads SGHRS; CDR2 reads YFSETQ. CDR3 length: 13 amino acids. V shed 4 bases, J shed 3 bases, and the junction held 2 bases outside the gene matches. The CDR3 DNA sequence: TGCGCCAGCAGCACGGGACAGACAGATACGCAGTATTTT. Residues: CASSTGQTDTQYF.

This chain connects TRBV4-1 to TRBJ1-1; 9 bases align to TRBD1. Germline V lookup: CDR1 MGHRA, CDR2 YSYEKL. The CDR3 spans 14 residues. The trim removed 2 bases at V and 4 bases at J, leaving 2 bases unmatched. This CDR3 is CASSQPQGATEAFF. As DNA, the CDR3 is TGCGCCAGCAGCCAACCACAGGGGGCCACTGAAGCTTTCTTT.

The chain joins TRBV10-2 to TRBJ2-6, with 9 positions matching TRBD1. Germline loops: CDR1 WSHSY, CDR2 SAAADI. Trimming at V came to 6 bases and at J to 3 bases, leaving 3 bases not matched to a gene. The CDR3 has 15 amino acids. CDR3 loop: CASRETGGGANVLTF. In DNA, the CDR3 is TGCGCCAGCAGAGAGACAGGGGGTGGGGCCAACGTCCTGACTTTC.

The rearrangement links TRBV24-1 to TRBJ1-1, with unresolved D. The CDR3 spans 15 residues. V lost 4 bases to trimming and J lost 2 bases, with 13 bases between them. Germline V gene data show CDR1 as KGHDR and CDR2 as SFDVKD. CDR3 nucleotides: TGTGCCACCAGTGAACGGGAAGGGCTTAACACTGAAGCTTTCTTT. Translating it yields CATSEREGLNTEAFF.